This TCR beta chain was found in a study of shared clonotypes between healthy human individuals. On the study more broadly: Three plates each covered CD4 naive and memory; CD8 naive two, CD8 memory one. Study observations and caveats: Sequencing of the sorted subsets was shown by rarefaction to be incomplete despite large depth. Unshared clonotypes carried lower generation probabilities than those common to all four donors.

Note on this clone: Its antigen is not known.

Per sorted-subset replicate PCR, input was roughly 200 ng DNA, representing tens of thousands of T cell genomes. TCRdb keeps only in-frame clones here, not all; method: immunoSEQ multiplex PCR. Altogether 2 million to 3 million clones are present, approximately 94% being singletons, with the ten largest covering about 0.38%. The material sequenced was naive CD4+ T cells from PBMCs. Noted subset: CD45RA+ positively selected. The origin of this receptor is a man aged 18 to 30 in good health. Some clones in this sample may be carry-over from other donors' samples.

The CDR3 loop reads CASSPDRGQSYEQYF. For the CDR3, the DNA is TGTGCCAGCAGCCCGGACAGGGGGCAGTCCTACGAGCAGTACTTC. The chain uses TRBV11-1 and TRBJ2-7, with 11 bases fitting TRBD1. This CDR3 contains 15 residues. Germline-derived CDR1 and CDR2 are SGHAT and FQDESV (reference sequence). V was pared by 5 bases and J by 1 base, with 4 bases of the junction left unmatched.